This T cell receptor (beta chain) was sequenced in a study of T cells after yellow fever vaccination. Whole-study findings and limits: High-abundance clonotypes from the bulk population could contaminate FACS-sorted repertoires.

About this clonotype itself: Its antigen is not identified.

The CDR3 totals 15 residues. V lost 8 bases and J lost 4; bases outside the gene matches: 5. Germline assignment: CDR1 MNHNS and CDR2 SASEGT. TCRdb re-derived calls from the 5' RACE reads in MiXCR, one entry per CDR3 protein. The repertoire holds under 550,000 distinct CDR3 sequences, with 21% as singletons. This sequence originates from a man between 18 and 29 years old who received the YFV17D yellow fever vaccine. The sequencing used PBMCs, collected roughly 20 days after the first yellow fever vaccination. J is TRBJ2-5 and V is TRBV6-1, with 15 nucleotides matching TRBD2. CDR3 residues: CASGGLAGGRETQYF. CDR3 coding DNA: TGTGCCAGCGGAGGACTAGCGGGGGGGCGAGAGACCCAGTACTTC.